These 26 T cell receptor beta chains originate from one sample sequenced in a study of cytomegalovirus exposure and HLA in healthy donors. Amplification used 60 Vbeta primers and 13 Jbeta primers. TCRdb keeps only in-frame clones here, not all; method: immunoSEQ multiplex PCR. The repertoire holds 100,000 to 150,000 clones, with 83% as singletons. Sequenced material: PBMCs. The receptors were gathered from a woman aged 35 to 49 in good health and CMV-seropositive.

V is TRBV15 and J is TRBJ1-2; 9 nucleotides agree with TRBD1. CDR3 length: 14 residues. The germline V gene encodes CDR1 LNHNV and CDR2 YYDKDF (reference sequence). The trim removed 5 bases at V and 5 bases at J, leaving 6 bases unmatched. The CDR3 protein is CATSGPGQGYGYTF. The CDR3 bases are TGTGCCACCAGCGGACCGGGACAGGGATATGGCTACACCTTC. The entire variable domain, with the rest obtained from reference TRBV15 and TRBJ1-2, is as follows: DAMVIQNPRYQVTQFGKPVTLSCSQTLNHNVMYWYQQKSSQAPKLLFHYYDKDFNNEADTPDNFQSRRPNTSFCFLDIRSPGLGDTAMYLCATSGPGQGYGYTFGSGTRLTVV.

CDR3 amino acids: CASSQDRGTGSEKLFF. The DNA of the CDR3 is TGTGCCAGCAGCCAAGATCGTGGGACAGGGAGTGAAAAACTGTTTTTT. This chain connects TRBV4-2 to TRBJ1-4; 9 nucleotides match TRBD1. The germline CDR1 and CDR2 sequences are LGHNA and YNFKEQ. The CDR3 is made up of 16 amino acids. V shed 0 bases and J 7 bases; nucleotides not matched to a gene: 6.

This chain joins TRBV6-5 and TRBJ1-1, with 11 bases matching TRBD1. Germline values: CDR1 MNHEY, CDR2 SVGAGI. This CDR3 spans 15 amino acids. Trimming removed 2 bases from V and 5 bases from J; junction bases left unmatched: 4. As DNA, the CDR3 is TGTGCCAGCAGTTACGGGACAGGGGGGGAGACTGAAGCTTTCTTT. Encoded protein: CASSYGTGGETEAFF.

The chain carries TRBV7-9 and TRBJ2-7, with 14 bases fitting TRBD2. V was pared by 5 bases and J by 1 base, with 7 bases of the junction left unmatched. This CDR3 is 17 amino acids long. Germline V gene data show CDR1 as SEHNR and CDR2 as FQNEAQ (reference sequence). The chain's CDR3 is CASSGRLAGGPSYEQYF. DNA of the CDR3: TGTGCCAGCAGCGGGCGACTAGCGGGAGGGCCTTCCTACGAGCAGTACTTC.

V usage is TRBV6-6 and J usage is TRBJ1-5, with 8 bases fitting TRBD1. The V gene end was trimmed by 4 bases and the J gene end by 2 bases; junction bases not matched to a gene: 4. The CDR3 has 15 residues. Germline V gene lookup returns CDR1 MNHNY and CDR2 SVGAGI (reference sequence). The CDR3 loop reads CASSSEDRGNQPQHF. The CDR3 DNA follows: TGTGCCAGCAGTTCCGAGGACAGGGGCAATCAGCCCCAGCATTTT.

This sequence joins TRBV7-9 and TRBJ1-1; D gene unclear. Germline V gives CDR1 SEHNR, CDR2 FQNEAQ (reference sequence). The V end was cut by 0 bases, the J end by 5 bases, with 16 bases between. The CDR3 runs 16 residues. The CDR3 is CASSLASLWAKTEAFF. In DNA, the CDR3 is TGTGCCAGCAGCTTAGCGTCACTTTGGGCTAAAACTGAAGCTTTCTTT.

V gene TRBV11-3 combines with J gene TRBJ2-1, with TRBD1 as a possible D gene (5 bases). Germline CDR1 SGHNT, CDR2 YENEEA. This CDR3 spans 18 amino acids. Trimming shortened V by 5 bases and J by 2 bases, and 22 bases separated the two germline ends. The DNA for the CDR3 is TGTGCCAGCAGCGAAGGGGTAGGCTACCCGACAACCTACAATGAGCAGTTCTTC. It codes for CASSEGVGYPTTYNEQFF.

The rearrangement links TRBV18 to TRBJ1-3, with a possible D match to TRBD1 (5 bases). V lost 3 bases to trimming and J lost 0 bases, with 12 bases between them. CDR1 KGHSH and CDR2 LQKENI come from the germline V gene. This CDR3 has 16 amino acids. The CDR3 loop is CASSPRQGNSGNTIYF. The CDR3 DNA sequence: TGTGCCAGCTCACCCCGGCAGGGAAACTCTGGAAACACCATATATTTT. The full variable domain, rest sourced from reference TRBV18 and TRBJ1-3, is NAGVMQNPRHLVRRRGQEARLRCSPMKGHSHVYWYRQLPEEGLKFMVYLQKENIIDESGMPKERFSAEFPKEGPSILRIQQVVRGDSAAYFCASSPRQGNSGNTIYFGEGSWLTVV.

The J gene is TRBJ2-3, the V gene TRBV30, with TRBD1 matching 10 bases. With V trimmed by 1 base and J by 3 bases, 4 bases remained unmatched. The CDR3 totals 15 residues. Germline V gene data show CDR1 as GTSNPN and CDR2 as SVGIG (reference sequence). CDR3 DNA: TGTGCCTGGAGTGGGGACAGGGGAGGAACAGATACGCAGTATTTT. It encodes CAWSGDRGGTDTQYF.

This clone was detected a few times. The chain combines TRBV6-4 with TRBJ2-7; possibly TRBD2 for D (6 bases). Germline lookup yields CDR1 MRHNA and CDR2 SNTAGT. The ends were cut back, 4 bases at V and 2 bases at J, with 15 bases in the middle. The CDR3 runs 15 residues. The CDR3 nucleotides are TGTGCCAGCAGTGTCGATAATAGCGGTCCCTACGAGCAGTACTTC. It codes for CASSVDNSGPYEQYF.

This rearrangement joins TRBV5-6 to TRBJ2-1; 11 nucleotides agree with TRBD2. This CDR3 is built from 16 residues. Trimming took 0 bases from V and 5 from J; bases not matched to a gene: 4. Germline CDR1 and CDR2: SGHDT and YYEEEE. CDR3 in amino acids: CASSLGASGGNNEQFF. CDR3 sequence (DNA): TGTGCCAGCAGCTTGGGGGCTAGCGGGGGGAACAATGAGCAGTTCTTC.

This chain joins TRBV6-1 and TRBJ2-1; perhaps TRBD2 as D (7 bases). The V gene's germline CDR1 is MNHNS and CDR2 SASEGT. The CDR3 loop spans 15 amino acids. With 7 bases removed from V and 0 bases from J, the gap between germline ends came to 13 bases. Here the CDR3 reads CASKKGGSSYNEQFF. CDR3 DNA sequence: TGTGCCAGCAAAAAGGGGGGGAGCTCCTACAATGAGCAGTTCTTC.

The genes are TRBV5-6 and TRBJ2-7; 10 nucleotides agree with TRBD2. The CDR3 extends over 17 amino acids. V lost 3 bases and J lost 2; bases outside the gene matches: 11. CDR1 is SGHDT and CDR2 is YYEEEE in the germline V gene. CDR3 sequence (DNA): TGTGCCAGCAGCTCCCTTTACTTTGGACTAGCGGCCTACGAGCAGTACTTC. It is translated as CASSSLYFGLAAYEQYF.

This chain links TRBV19 with TRBJ1-1; weak D call: TRBD1 (6 bases). Trimming took off 5 bases at V and 12 bases at J, with 13 bases between the two ends. Germline loops: CDR1 LNHDA, CDR2 SQIVND (reference sequence). CDR3 length equals 11 residues. The CDR3 reads CASSQGLATFF. CDR3 coding DNA: TGTGCCAGTAGTCAGGGGTTGGCAACTTTCTTT.

This clone came up a few times. The chain is built from TRBV19 and TRBJ2-1; TRBD2 agrees at 8 bases. Germline loops: CDR1 LNHDA, CDR2 SQIVND (reference sequence). Trimming took 3 bases from V and 4 from J; bases not matched to a gene: 5. The CDR3 spans 15 residues. CDR3 nucleotide sequence: TGTGCCAGTAGTATTCCAGCGGGAGATTACAATGAGCAGTTCTTC. Its protein is CASSIPAGDYNEQFF.

J is TRBJ2-2 and V is TRBV28; maybe TRBD1 (7 bases). The CDR3 runs 14 residues. Trimming removed 8 bases from V and 4 bases from J, with 14 bases in between. Germline V gives CDR1 MDHEN, CDR2 SYDVKM. The CDR3, as DNA: TGTGCCAGCGGGGCAGGGGGGTTCACCGGGGAGCTGTTTTTT. Amino acid sequence: CASGAGGFTGELFF.

J is TRBJ2-3 and V is TRBV5-5; D might be TRBD2 (5 bases). Per the germline V gene, CDR1 is SGHKS and CDR2 is YYEKEE (reference sequence). The CDR3 loop spans 16 amino acids. The V end was cut by 7 bases, the J end by 3 bases, with 21 bases between. The CDR3 region has the DNA TGTGCCAGCTCCGGGAAGGTGGCTATTTCTACAGATACGCAGTATTTT. Translated, it gives CASSGKVAISTDTQYF.

The gene calls are TRBV7-9 and TRBJ2-7; 7 bases are a match to TRBD2. Germline V gives CDR1 SEHNR, CDR2 FQNEAQ (reference sequence). This CDR3 has 13 amino acids. After removal of 5 bases from V and 3 bases from J, the junction contained 4 bases not matched to a gene. CDR3 protein: CASSHSSGYEQYF. The CDR3 DNA reads TGTGCCAGCAGCCACTCTAGCGGCTACGAGCAGTACTTC. The full variable domain, with the rest looked up from reference TRBV7-9 and TRBJ2-7, is DTGVSQNPRHKITKRGQNVTFRCDPISEHNRLYWYRQTLGQGPEFLTYFQNEAQLEKSRLLSDRFSAERPKGSFSTLEIQRTEQGDSAMYLCASSHSSGYEQYFGPGTRLTVT.

The sample holds a few counts of this clone. The rearrangement uses TRBV28 and TRBJ1-4, with 7 bases fitting TRBD1. This CDR3 is built from 14 residues. From germline, CDR1 is MDHEN and CDR2 SYDVKM. V dropped 3 bases and J dropped 5; count of bases not matched to a gene: 3. This CDR3 reads CASSLGTENEKLFF. For the CDR3, the DNA is TGTGCCAGCAGTTTGGGGACAGAAAATGAAAAACTGTTTTTT. Full variable domain (rest looked up from reference TRBV28 and TRBJ1-4): DVKVTQSSRYLVKRTGEKVFLECVQDMDHENMFWYRQDPGLGLRLIYFSYDVKMKEKGDIPEGYSVSREKKERFSLILESASTNQTSMYLCASSLGTENEKLFFGSGTQLSVL.

The CDR3 nucleotides are TGTGCCAGCAGATGGGACACCTCGAGGAGCGGGAGGCCCTACGAGCAGTACTTC. Encoded protein: CASRWDTSRSGRPYEQYF. The chain carries TRBV7-2 and TRBJ2-7; 9 nucleotides agree with TRBD2. V lost 6 bases to trimming and J lost 2 bases; unmatched junction nucleotides: 17. The CDR3 has 18 residues. Germline CDR1 reads SGHTA; CDR2 reads FQGNSA.

This clone was seen more than once but under ten times. The chain is built from TRBV7-6 and TRBJ2-1, with D possibly TRBD2 on 6 matching bases. There are 14 residues in the CDR3. Germline CDR1 and CDR2: SGHVS and FNYEAQ. V lost 7 bases to trimming and J lost 10 bases, with 20 bases between them. The CDR3 reads CASTQRLLAREQFF. The DNA of the CDR3 is TGTGCCAGCACCCAAAGGCTCCTAGCGAGGGAGCAGTTCTTC.

A word on this clone: The junction differs from germline at one of its ends, possibly a read error. The chain links TRBV7-9 to TRBJ1-2, with D perhaps TRBD1 (6 bases). The germline CDR1 and CDR2 sequences are SEHNR and FQNEAQ (reference sequence). The CDR3 totals 14 residues. For the CDR3, the DNA is TGTTCCAGCAGCTTCACAGGGATGAACTATGGCTACACCTTC. Translated: CSSSFTGMNYGYTF. Full variable domain (remainder filled in from reference TRBV7-9 and TRBJ1-2): DTGVSQNPRHKITKRGQNVTFRCDPISEHNRLYWYRQTLGQGPEFLTYFQNEAQLEKSRLLSDRFSAERPKGSFSTLEIQRTEQGDSAMYLCSSSFTGMNYGYTFGSGTRLTVV.

The gene calls are TRBV6-6 and TRBJ1-2, with a weak D call TRBD1 (6 bases). V gave up 5 bases and J gave up 3 bases, with 13 bases separating them. CDR3 length: 14 residues. CDR1 MNHNY and CDR2 SVGAGI come from the germline V gene (reference sequence). In nucleotides, the CDR3 is TGTGCCAGCAGTCCAGGGGAATTTTACTATGGCTACACCTTC. It codes for CASSPGEFYYGYTF.

The genes are TRBV9 and TRBJ1-1; 7 positions agree with TRBD1. CDR3 size: 14 residues. The germline V gene has CDR1 SGDLS and CDR2 YYNGEE. V gave up 3 bases and J gave up 5 bases; unmatched junction bases: 7. The CDR3, as DNA: TGTGCCAGCAGCGCTCAGGGGGTGAGGACTGAAGCTTTCTTT. This sequence encodes CASSAQGVRTEAFF.

This sequence joins TRBV5-6 and TRBJ1-2; 8 nucleotides agree with TRBD1. This CDR3 contains 18 residues. CDR1 and CDR2 (germline): SGHDT, YYEEEE. V shed 2 bases, J shed 4 bases, and the junction held 16 bases outside the gene matches. DNA for the CDR3: TGTGCCAGCAGCTTTTTCGTTTTGGGAACAGGGGGATCCTATGGCTACACCTTC. It translates to CASSFFVLGTGGSYGYTF.

The chain has TRBV7-2 and TRBJ1-3, with D tentatively TRBD1 (6 bases). Trimming took 5 bases from V and 0 from J, leaving 14 bases between them. This CDR3 contains 16 residues. CDR1 SGHTA and CDR2 FQGNSA come from the germline V gene. CDR3 loop: CASSLTGTHSGNTIYF. CDR3 coding DNA: TGTGCCAGCAGCCTTACAGGGACCCACTCTGGAAACACCATATATTTT.